These 12 T cell receptor beta chains originate from one sample sequenced in a study of vaccination and CD4 T cells after COVID-19 (dated by TCRdb to 2022 to 2024). Antigens for these TCRs are unknown. In light of the paper, this sample's treatment or condition label describes: roughly 11-day PBMC culture with coronavirus spike peptide pools or control peptides (ViraFEST assay). The protocol used for the library was PCR. This sample was sequenced with an Illumina iSeq 100. At the Johns Hopkins FTIC core, DNA from the cultured CD4+ T cells underwent TCR sequencing with the Oncomine TCR Beta short-read assay. TCRdb reworked the public reads: Q25 trimming with fastp, MiXCR clone assembly, productive beta chains retained. Every distinct CDR3 protein forms one entry, paired with its most common genes and DNA. The sample table records 16,000 or so distinct CDR3 sequences; about 68% of these occur just once. Roughly 9.4% of the sample is taken by the ten largest.

Here the sequenced sample was CD4+ T cells from blood, cultured in vitro, taken after SARS-CoV-2 vaccination. The source of these receptors is a human donor who received a COVID-19 vaccine.

This clonotype has just a few counts. The chain carries TRBV19 and TRBJ1-5; TRBD1 is a possible D gene (5 bases). V was pared by 4 bases and J by 7 bases, with 20 bases between. Germline lookup yields CDR1 LNHDA and CDR2 SQIVND (reference sequence). CDR3 length equals 16 residues. The CDR3 DNA follows: TGTGCCAGTAGTACCGACAGATCTTACGCGCGGCAGCCCCAGCATTTT. It encodes CASSTDRSYARQPQHF. Full variable domain (outside the CDR3, taken from reference TRBV19 and TRBJ1-5): DGGITQSPKYLFRKEGQNVTLSCEQNLNHDAMYWYRQDPGQGLRLIYYSQIVNDFQKGDIAEGYSVSREKKESFPLTVTSAQKNPTAFYLCASSTDRSYARQPQHFGDGTRLSIL.

This clonotype was seen more than once but under ten times. This chain joins TRBV2 and TRBJ1-1; 7 bases align to TRBD1. The V segment lost 9 bases and the J segment 0 bases; nucleotides outside the gene matches: 13. CDR1 and CDR2 (germline): SNHLY, FYNNEI. This CDR3 is built from 16 residues. The CDR3 DNA reads as TGTGCCAGACGACAGGGTGCCGGGATAATGAACACTGAAGCTTTCTTT. Translating it yields CARRQGAGIMNTEAFF. The complete variable domain, with remaining parts taken from reference TRBV2 and TRBJ1-1, reads EPEVTQTPSHQVTQMGQEVILRCVPISNHLYFYWYRQILGQKVEFLVSFYNNEISEKSEIFDDQFSVERPDGSNFTLKIRSTKLEDSAMYFCARRQGAGIMNTEAFFGQGTRLTVV.

The rearrangement joins TRBV20-1 to TRBJ1-5; D gene unclear. The ends were cut back, 3 bases at V and 4 bases at J, with 13 bases in the middle. Germline V gene lookup returns CDR1 DFQATT and CDR2 SNEGSKA (reference sequence). The CDR3 spans 14 residues. CDR3 protein: CSASSGQENQPQHF. The CDR3 DNA follows: TGCAGTGCTAGTTCGGGCCAGGAGAATCAGCCCCAGCATTTT.

V and J are TRBV11-3 and TRBJ2-5; D remains unclear. This CDR3 spans 13 amino acids. Germline V lookup: CDR1 SGHNT, CDR2 YENEEA. V was pared by 0 bases and J by 5 bases, with 7 bases between. The DNA of the CDR3 is TGTGCCAGCAGCTTAGACATCGTGGAGACCCAGTACTTC. Translation gives CASSLDIVETQYF.

The rearrangement links TRBV6-1 to TRBJ1-1, with D hard to call. This CDR3 spans 17 amino acids. The ends were cut back, 6 bases at V and 0 bases at J, with 20 bases in the middle. Germline CDR1 and CDR2: MNHNS and SASEGT. Here the CDR3 DNA reads TGTGCCAGCAGCTCAGGATACCCCTCTCTCATGAACACTGAAGCTTTCTTT. It translates to CASSSGYPSLMNTEAFF.

The chain combines TRBV6-5 with TRBJ2-1, with D possibly TRBD1 on 6 matching bases. CDR1 and CDR2 from the germline V gene are MNHEY and SVGAGI. CDR3 length: 17 amino acids. Trimming cost V 4 bases and J 7 bases, with 23 bases left between them. CDR3 sequence reads: CASSFSRVPGVWNEQFF. In DNA form, the CDR3 reads TGTGCCAGCAGTTTTTCGCGGGTGCCAGGGGTTTGGAATGAGCAGTTCTTC.

The chain employs TRBV6-1 and TRBJ1-2; possibly TRBD1 for D (5 bases). The length of the CDR3 is 14 residues. Trimming took 5 bases from V and 8 from J, leaving 18 bases between them. CDR1 and CDR2 from the germline V gene are MNHNS and SASEGT. The CDR3 protein is CASSTGTAPRGYTF. As DNA, the CDR3 is TGTGCCAGCAGTACCGGGACTGCCCCCAGAGGCTACACCTTC.

This sequence joins TRBV7-8 and TRBJ1-2; TRBD1 might be the D (5 bases). Germline CDR1 and CDR2: SGHVS and FQNEAQ. The CDR3 loop spans 14 amino acids. The V end was cut by 2 bases, the J end by 3 bases, with 10 bases between. The CDR3 DNA follows: TGTGCCAGCAGCTTATCGGGGGAGGACTATGGCTACACCTTC. Translated: CASSLSGEDYGYTF.

The V gene is TRBV7-9, the J gene TRBJ2-3, with D possibly matching TRBD1 (6 bases). Germline lookup yields CDR1 SEHNR and CDR2 FQNEAQ (reference sequence). The CDR3 totals 16 residues. Trimming took off 5 bases at V and 0 bases at J, with 15 bases between the two ends. The CDR3 bases are TGTGCCAGCAGCCACGGGACAACATCTAGCACAGATACGCAGTATTTT. Translated, it gives CASSHGTTSSTDTQYF.

This chain joins TRBV20-1 and TRBJ1-1; the match to TRBD1 covers 9 bases. Germline values: CDR1 DFQATT, CDR2 SNEGSKA (reference sequence). The CDR3 is 12 residues long. V was clipped by 6 bases and J by 6 bases; unmatched bases: 5. This CDR3 reads CSALGQGAEAFF. CDR3 coding DNA: TGCAGTGCCTTGGGACAGGGTGCTGAAGCTTTCTTT.

Remarks on this clonotype: The junction differs from germline at one of its ends, possibly a read error. This sequence joins TRBV6-1 and TRBJ2-2; D might be TRBD2 (5 bases). Germline CDR1 and CDR2: MNHNS and SASEGT. The CDR3 consists of 15 residues. In DNA, the CDR3 is TGTGCCAGCAGTGCGCAGGCGCCGAACACCGGGGAACTGTTTTTT. This encodes CASSAQAPNTGELFF.

J is TRBJ1-4 and V is TRBV20-1, with D unresolved. CDR3 length: 12 amino acids. Deletions cut 4 bases from V and 3 bases from J, with 6 bases between. The germline CDR1 and CDR2 sequences are DFQATT and SNEGSKA (reference sequence). The CDR3, as DNA: TGCAGTGCTAAGGTGCCTAATGAAAAACTGTTTTTT. Translated: CSAKVPNEKLFF.